These T cell receptor beta chains were read from a single sample in a study of TIL therapy for anti-PD-1-resistant metastatic lung cancer. Only in-frame clones appear in the TCRdb table, and some are missing; sequencing was by immunoSEQ multiplex PCR. Of more than 8,000 clones detected, 55% to 70% appear once; the ten largest clones hold around an eighth. This specimen consisted of tumor tissue, obtained at baseline. These receptors came from a person aged 25 to 85 with non-small cell lung cancer. Each CDR3 is given with its conserved first and last residue. The order of the fields is D gene, clone size, J gene, V gene, CDR3 DNA, CDR3 protein. A D gene is named only where the DNA matches it firmly. Clone size, where shown, is once, few, many, or a class for clones that have expanded.

d_gene: .; abundance: few; j_gene: TRBJ2-1; v_gene: TRBV5-1; CDR3nt: TGCGCCAGCAGCCAGGACGGGATGAAGAATGAGCAGTTCTTC; CDR3aa: CASSQDGMKNEQFF
d_gene: .; abundance: .; j_gene: TRBJ2-3; v_gene: TRBV7-3; CDR3nt: TGTGCCAGCAGCCCCAATAGGATAGATACGCAGTATTTT; CDR3aa: CASSPNRIDTQYF
d_gene: TRBD2; abundance: .; j_gene: TRBJ2-1; v_gene: TRBV29-1; CDR3nt: TGCAGCGTTGCTAGCGGGAGGGGTTATACCTACAATGAGCAGTTCTTC; CDR3aa: CSVASGRGYTYNEQFF
d_gene: .; abundance: large; j_gene: TRBJ1-4; v_gene: TRBV6-5; CDR3nt: TGTGCCAGCAGGAGGGGCCCCGAAAAACTGTTTTTT; CDR3aa: CASRRGPEKLFF
d_gene: TRBD1; abundance: .; j_gene: TRBJ2-6; v_gene: TRBV11-3; CDR3nt: TGTGCCAGCAGCTCCGGACAGGGGAACTCTGGGGCCAACGTCCTGACTTTC; CDR3aa: CASSSGQGNSGANVLTF
d_gene: TRBD1; abundance: .; j_gene: TRBJ2-7; v_gene: TRBV5-4; CDR3nt: TGTGCCAGCAGCTTGAGTGGACAGGGGGTGTACGAGCAGTACTTC; CDR3aa: CASSLSGQGVYEQYF
d_gene: .; abundance: .; j_gene: TRBJ2-3; v_gene: TRBV4-1; CDR3nt: TGCGCCAGCAGCCAAGAGCTTATGGGGCATAGAGATACGCAGTATTTT; CDR3aa: CASSQELMGHRDTQYF
d_gene: TRBD2; abundance: .; j_gene: TRBJ2-1; v_gene: TRBV5-1; CDR3nt: TGCGCCAGCAGCTCGGTCGGGCGAGCGGGAGGTAACAATGAGCAGTTCTTC; CDR3aa: CASSSVGRAGGNNEQFF
d_gene: TRBD2; abundance: .; j_gene: TRBJ2-2; v_gene: TRBV7-3; CDR3nt: TGTGCCAGCAGCTCGGGACTAACCACCGGGGAGCTGTTTTTT; CDR3aa: CASSSGLTTGELFF
d_gene: .; abundance: .; j_gene: TRBJ1-1; v_gene: TRBV5-1; CDR3nt: TGCGCCAGCAGAAGTATGGGGCGACTCACTGAAGCTTTCTTT; CDR3aa: CASRSMGRLTEAFF
d_gene: .; abundance: .; j_gene: TRBJ2-5; v_gene: TRBV7-8; CDR3nt: TGTGCCAGCAGCCCGCCGGCCGAGACCCAGTACTTC; CDR3aa: CASSPPAETQYF
d_gene: .; abundance: .; j_gene: TRBJ1-2; v_gene: TRBV7-2; CDR3nt: TGTGCCAGCAGCTTAGTCGGGCGGGGCTACACCTTC; CDR3aa: CASSLVGRGYTF
d_gene: .; abundance: .; j_gene: TRBJ2-2; v_gene: TRBV18; CDR3nt: TGTGCCAGCTCACTGAACACCGGGGAGCTGTTTTTT; CDR3aa: CASSLNTGELFF
d_gene: TRBD2; abundance: once; j_gene: TRBJ2-2; v_gene: TRBV5-6; CDR3nt: TGTGCCAGCAGCTTTCTTAGCGGGGACTCGAACACCGGGGAGCTGTTTTTT; CDR3aa: CASSFLSGDSNTGELFF
d_gene: TRBD2; abundance: few; j_gene: TRBJ2-1; v_gene: TRBV6-1; CDR3nt: TGTGCCAGCAGTGACCCAGGGGTAGCGGGAGGCTCCTACAATGAGCAGTTCTTC; CDR3aa: CASSDPGVAGGSYNEQFF
d_gene: .; abundance: few; j_gene: TRBJ2-2; v_gene: TRBV10-1; CDR3nt: TGCGCCAGCAGCCCGAACACCGGGGAGCTGTTTTTT; CDR3aa: CASSPNTGELFF
d_gene: .; abundance: .; j_gene: TRBJ1-4; v_gene: TRBV21-1; CDR3nt: TGTGCCAGCAGCGGACGGGCAACTAATGAAAAACTGTTTTTT; CDR3aa: CASSGRATNEKLFF
d_gene: TRBD2; abundance: .; j_gene: TRBJ2-4; v_gene: TRBV11-3; CDR3nt: TGTGCCAGCAGCCCTCGAGCGGGAGATAGGGACATTCAGTACTTC; CDR3aa: CASSPRAGDRDIQYF
d_gene: .; abundance: .; j_gene: TRBJ1-4; v_gene: TRBV7-9; CDR3nt: TGTGCCAGCAGCTTAGCTGGGCGTCAGCATGAAAAACTGTTTTTT; CDR3aa: CASSLAGRQHEKLFF
d_gene: TRBD1; abundance: few; j_gene: TRBJ2-7; v_gene: TRBV29-1; CDR3nt: TGCAGCGTGTGGGGGACAGGCGTTTCCTACGAGCAGTACTTC; CDR3aa: CSVWGTGVSYEQYF
d_gene: TRBD1; abundance: .; j_gene: TRBJ1-4; v_gene: TRBV5-1; CDR3nt: TGCGCCAGCAGCTTGGCGTCCGGACAGGGTGCGACTAATGAAAAACTGTTTTTT; CDR3aa: CASSLASGQGATNEKLFF
d_gene: .; abundance: .; j_gene: TRBJ1-5; v_gene: TRBV25-1; CDR3nt: TGTGCCAGCAGTGAGGGGGGCTACCTGGGGCATCAGCCCCAGCATTTT; CDR3aa: CASSEGGYLGHQPQHF
d_gene: TRBD1; abundance: medium-sized; j_gene: TRBJ1-2; v_gene: TRBV7-9; CDR3nt: TGTGCCAGCAGCCCCCGGGCAGGGGGAGGCTACACCTTC; CDR3aa: CASSPRAGGGYTF
d_gene: TRBD2; abundance: .; j_gene: TRBJ2-1; v_gene: TRBV15; CDR3nt: TGTGCCACCAGCAGAGGACTAGCGGGAGGGAATAATGAGCAGTTCTTC; CDR3aa: CATSRGLAGGNNEQFF
d_gene: .; abundance: .; j_gene: TRBJ1-6; v_gene: TRBV10-3; CDR3nt: TGTGCCATCAGTGAGGGCAGGGAAAATAATTCACCCCTCCACTTT; CDR3aa: CAISEGRENNSPLHF
d_gene: .; abundance: hyperexpanded; j_gene: TRBJ1-4; v_gene: TRBV30; CDR3nt: TGTGCCTGGAATGCGGGGGCATATGAAAAACTGTTTTTT; CDR3aa: CAWNAGAYEKLFF
d_gene: TRBD2; abundance: once; j_gene: TRBJ2-7; v_gene: TRBV5-4; CDR3nt: TGTGCCAGCAGCTTAGGAGGTAGCGGGAGTATTTACGAGCAGTACTTC; CDR3aa: CASSLGGSGSIYEQYF
d_gene: .; abundance: .; j_gene: TRBJ1-6; v_gene: TRBV6-5; CDR3nt: TGTGCCAGCAGAAAAGGGTTTAATTCACCCCTCCACTTT; CDR3aa: CASRKGFNSPLHF
d_gene: .; abundance: .; j_gene: TRBJ2-2; v_gene: TRBV6-6; CDR3nt: TGTGCCAGCAGTTCCCGACTAGGGCCCGGGGAGCTGTTTTTT; CDR3aa: CASSSRLGPGELFF
d_gene: .; abundance: .; j_gene: TRBJ1-3; v_gene: TRBV4-2; CDR3nt: TGTGCCAGCAGCCAAGCGGGAAACACCATATATTTT; CDR3aa: CASSQAGNTIYF
d_gene: .; abundance: few; j_gene: TRBJ2-1; v_gene: TRBV4-1; CDR3nt: TGCGCCAGCAGCCAAGAGGCTAGAGTAAACAATGAGCAGTTCTTC; CDR3aa: CASSQEARVNNEQFF
d_gene: .; abundance: few; j_gene: TRBJ1-2; v_gene: TRBV19; CDR3nt: TGTGCCAGTAGTATAAGGGAGGCAGGGAGTAGGGGCTACACCTTC; CDR3aa: CASSIREAGSRGYTF
d_gene: .; abundance: medium-sized; j_gene: TRBJ1-1; v_gene: TRBV6-5; CDR3nt: TGTGCCAGCAGTTACGGGGTGGGCGGGCTGAAATCTTTCTTT; CDR3aa: CASSYGVGGLKSFF